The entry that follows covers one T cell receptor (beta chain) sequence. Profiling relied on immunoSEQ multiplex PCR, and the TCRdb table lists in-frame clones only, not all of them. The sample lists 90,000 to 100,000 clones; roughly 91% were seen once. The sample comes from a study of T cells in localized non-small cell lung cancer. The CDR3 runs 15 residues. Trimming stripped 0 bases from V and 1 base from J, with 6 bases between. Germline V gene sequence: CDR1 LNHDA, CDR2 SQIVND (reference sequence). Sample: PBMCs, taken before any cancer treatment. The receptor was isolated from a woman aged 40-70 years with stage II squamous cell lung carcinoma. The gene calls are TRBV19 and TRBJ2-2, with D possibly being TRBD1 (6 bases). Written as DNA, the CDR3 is TGTGCCAGTAGTATAGAGGACAGGAACACCGGGGAGCTGTTTTTT. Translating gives CASSIEDRNTGELFF.